The 10 T cell receptor beta chains below come from one sample, sequenced in a study of cytomegalovirus exposure and HLA in healthy donors. The method was immunoSEQ multiplex PCR; TCRdb's version includes in-frame clones alone and lacks a portion of them. The sample lists 150,000 to 200,000 clones, approximately 84% occurring once. The sample comprised PBMCs. These receptors were taken from a man aged 18 to 29 in good health and CMV-seropositive.

This clone is a singleton in its sample. This chain uses TRBV21-1 with TRBJ2-2; TRBD1 is taken as the D call from the table, unchecked against the DNA. TRBV21-1 is tagged as a pseudogene. The CDR3 spans 15 residues. The CDR3 region is CASSKDTRYTGELFF. Here the CDR3 DNA reads TGTGCCAGCAGCAAGGACACGAGGTATACCGGGGAGCTGTTTTTT.

In this sample, this clone turned up a few times. The rearrangement links TRBV2 to TRBJ1-4; 10 positions agree with TRBD1. The CDR3 sequence is 14 residues long. Germline lookup yields CDR1 SNHLY and CDR2 FYNNEI. V shed 6 bases, J shed 8 bases, and the junction held 6 bases outside the gene matches. CDR3 sequence reads: CASRMDRGWEKLFF. The CDR3 bases are TGTGCCAGCAGGATGGACAGGGGGTGGGAAAAACTGTTTTTT.

V and J are TRBV4-2 and TRBJ2-3, with TRBD2 identical over 10 bases. Germline V gene lookup returns CDR1 LGHNA and CDR2 YNFKEQ. The V gene end was trimmed by 0 bases and the J gene end by 0 bases; junction bases not matched to a gene: 6. The CDR3 runs 18 residues. CDR3 protein: CASSQEGLATTSTDTQYF. CDR3 in DNA: TGTGCCAGCAGCCAAGAGGGACTAGCGACTACTAGCACAGATACGCAGTATTTT.

This sequence joins TRBV29-1 and TRBJ2-5; D possibly corresponds to TRBD2 (5 bases). The V gene lost 5 bases and the J gene lost 4 bases, with 17 bases spanning the gap. CDR1 is SQVTM, CDR2 ANQGSEA, per germline. The CDR3 extends over 14 amino acids. The CDR3 region is CSVPGRRVGETQYF. DNA for the CDR3: TGCAGCGTTCCCGGCAGGCGGGTAGGAGAGACCCAGTACTTC.

The chain has TRBV19 and TRBJ2-2; 11 nucleotides agree with TRBD2. The CDR3 totals 14 residues. The germline gives CDR1 LNHDA, CDR2 SQIVND (reference sequence). J gave up 7 bases and V 6 bases, and 4 bases lay outside the gene matches. CDR3 sequence: CASSTSGSGGELFF. The CDR3, as DNA: TGTGCCAGTAGCACTAGCGGGAGTGGCGGGGAGCTGTTTTTT.

This chain uses TRBV10-3 with TRBJ2-5; 9 bases are a match to TRBD2. The V gene end was trimmed by 6 bases and the J gene end by 5 bases; junction bases not matched to a gene: 16. CDR1 and CDR2 (germline): ENHRY, SYGVKD. This CDR3 region has 17 residues. In DNA form, the CDR3 reads TGTGCCATCAGCCCCTCGTCGGGCGGGAGGGGATACGAGACCCAGTACTTC. Protein sequence: CAISPSSGGRGYETQYF.

The table lists this clone with a few counts. The V call is TRBV4-2, the J call TRBJ1-5, with D uncertain. Germline V gives CDR1 LGHNA, CDR2 YNFKEQ. The V end was cut by 0 bases, the J end by 5 bases, with 11 bases between. The CDR3 extends over 15 amino acids. Here the CDR3 reads CASSQDGGRDQPQHF. Written as DNA, the CDR3 is TGTGCCAGCAGCCAAGATGGAGGGAGGGATCAGCCCCAGCATTTT.

A remark on this clone: The junction and the germline gene differ at one end; a read error may be behind it. This chain links TRBV6-1 with TRBJ2-7; 7 positions agree with TRBD1. The length of the CDR3 is 11 residues. Germline-derived CDR1 and CDR2 are MNHNS and SASEGT. The CDR3 region is CASRTGTAATF. As DNA, the CDR3 is TGTGCCAGCAGAACCGGGACAGCTGCCACATTC.

V gene TRBV19 combines with J gene TRBJ2-3; 8 nucleotides line up with TRBD1. After removal of 1 base from V and 4 bases from J, the junction contained 4 bases not matched to a gene. The CDR3 runs 15 residues. CDR1 and CDR2 from the germline V gene are LNHDA and SQIVND (reference sequence). The DNA for the CDR3 is TGTGCCAGTAGTATAGTGCAGGGGGCTGCAGATACGCAGTATTTT. Its translation: CASSIVQGAADTQYF.

The chain employs TRBV27 and TRBJ2-7, with a tentative D call TRBD2 (7 bases). CDR3 length equals 12 residues. The ends were cut back, 5 bases at V and 4 bases at J, with 9 bases in the middle. From germline, CDR1 is MNHEY and CDR2 SMNVEV (reference sequence). The CDR3 coding sequence is TGTGCCAGCAGTGGGGGGGCTTACGAGCAGTACTTC. Amino acids: CASSGGAYEQYF.